The TCR beta chain described here comes from a study of monozygotic twins with inflammatory bowel disease. A remark on this clonotype: Antigen: not known.

Germline values: CDR1 SGHRS, CDR2 YFSETQ. The CDR3 consists of 13 residues. TCRdb re-analyzed the 5' RACE reads; it lists each CDR3 protein once, without DNA. Across 400,000 or so distinct CDR3 sequences, the top ten clones capture 2.4% of the sample. Study-level points and caveats: Distinction of different T cell subtypes was not possible.

Sequencing used blood. This clonotype was obtained from a human donor with ulcerative colitis or Crohn's disease, or a healthy co-twin of an affected twin (not recorded which). The rearrangement joins TRBV5-1 to TRBJ1-4. CDR3 amino acids: CASSLSSAEKLFF.